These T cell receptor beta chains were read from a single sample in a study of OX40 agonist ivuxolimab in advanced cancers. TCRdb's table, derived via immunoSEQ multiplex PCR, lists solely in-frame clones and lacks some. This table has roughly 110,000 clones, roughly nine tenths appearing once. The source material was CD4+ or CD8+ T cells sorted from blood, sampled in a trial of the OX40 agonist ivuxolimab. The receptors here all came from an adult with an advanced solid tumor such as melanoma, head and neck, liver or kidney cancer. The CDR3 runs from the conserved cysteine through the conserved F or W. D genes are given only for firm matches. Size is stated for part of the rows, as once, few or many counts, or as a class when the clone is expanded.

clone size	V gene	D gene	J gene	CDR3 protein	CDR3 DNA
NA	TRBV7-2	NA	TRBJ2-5	CASSLELAGGTQYF	TGTGCCAGCAGCTTAGAACTAGCAGGGGGGACCCAGTACTTC
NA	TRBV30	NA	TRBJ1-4	CAWSAGTANEKLFF	TGTGCCTGGAGTGCCGGGACCGCTAATGAAAAACTGTTTTTT
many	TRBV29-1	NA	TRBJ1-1	CSVEEGGNTEAFF	TGCAGCGTTGAAGAGGGGGGGAACACTGAAGCTTTCTTT
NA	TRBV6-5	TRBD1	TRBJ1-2	CASSHGGRGNYGYTF	TGTGCCAGCAGCCACGGGGGCAGGGGGAACTATGGCTACACCTTC
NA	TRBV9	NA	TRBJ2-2	CASSVEGAGELFF	TGTGCCAGCAGCGTAGAGGGGGCCGGGGAGCTGTTTTTT
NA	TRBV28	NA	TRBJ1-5	CASSLNNQPQHF	TGTGCCAGCAGTTTAAACAATCAGCCCCAGCATTTT
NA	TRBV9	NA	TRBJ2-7	CASSVVGEGEQYF	TGTGCCAGCAGCGTAGTCGGGGAAGGCGAGCAGTACTTC
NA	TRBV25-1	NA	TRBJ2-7	CASSEVGSGNSYEQYF	TGTGCCAGCAGTGAAGTGGGTAGCGGCAACTCCTACGAGCAGTACTTC
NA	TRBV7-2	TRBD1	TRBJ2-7	CASSLLGTGGTVSYEQYF	TGTGCCAGCAGCCTCCTCGGGACAGGGGGGACTGTTTCCTACGAGCAGTACTTC
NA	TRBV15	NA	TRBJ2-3	CATSRSWSMQYF	TGTGCCACCAGCAGATCCTGGTCGATGCAGTATTTT